This T cell receptor beta chain was profiled in a study of T cell responses to AZD1222 COVID-19 vaccine. Study-wide results and caveats: Donors were chiefly white British, with a greater number of females, and clonal diversity was perhaps underestimated. CD4 TCRs linked to vaccination spanned spike, dominating at 160-218 and 743-854. Nearly half of the spike-specific TCRs reportedly recognize variant regions that carry no mutations.

As to this clone: Its antigen is currently unknown.

Method: immunoSEQ multiplex PCR; TCRdb's copy keeps in-frame clones and lacks some. This sample has about 110,000 clones, with 88% found just once. Trimming removed 5 bases at V and 8 bases at J, with 9 bases between. Germline V gives CDR1 DFQATT, CDR2 SNEGSKA (reference sequence). The CDR3 length is 10 residues. The chain links TRBV20-1 to TRBJ1-2; D is ambiguous. The source is an adult in good health. The sequenced sample was peripheral blood, obtained on day 0 of MenACWY control vaccination. The DNA of the CDR3 is TGCAGTGCTGGACCACGGGGCTACACCTTC. It encodes CSAGPRGYTF.